The 11 T cell receptor beta chains given below trace back to one sample, sequenced in a study of blood T cell repertoires in COVID-19. Assay: immunoSEQ multiplex PCR; the TCRdb copy retains only in-frame clones and omits some. The sample gives 55,000 to 65,000 clones, 75% to 90% of which show up once; roughly 12% is in the top ten. Source material: peripheral blood. All receptors come from a human donor in a cohort sampled during active COVID-19.

The rearrangement uses TRBV5-1 and TRBJ1-4; D not certain. The germline V gene has CDR1 SGHRS and CDR2 YFSETQ. The CDR3 is made up of 17 amino acids. V lost 4 bases to trimming and J lost 7 bases, with 23 bases between them. CDR3 bases: TGCGCCAGCAGCCCCTCATCTACGACAAACCGGGGTGAAAAACTGTTTTTT. Translated: CASSPSSTTNRGEKLFF. The full variable domain, its missing parts supplied by reference TRBV5-1 and TRBJ1-4, is KAGVTQTPRYLIKTRGQQVTLSCSPISGHRSVSWYQQTPGQGLQFLFEYFSETQRNKGNFPGRFSGRQFSNSRSEMNVSTLELGDSALYLCASSPSSTTNRGEKLFFGSGTQLSVL.

The J gene is TRBJ1-2, the V gene TRBV3-1 (or the pseudogene TRBV3-2), with 7 positions matching TRBD1. Germline lookup yields CDR1 LGHDT and CDR2 YNNKEL (reference sequence). V was clipped by 5 bases and J by 5 bases; unmatched bases: 11. The CDR3 has 15 amino acids. The CDR3 DNA follows: TGTGCCAGCAGCTCCCTTCGACAGGGACCATATGGCTACACCTTC. Translated: CASSSLRQGPYGYTF.

This sequence joins TRBV29-1 and TRBJ2-7; possibly TRBD2 for D (6 bases). In germline, CDR1 is SQVTM, CDR2 ANQGSEA. The CDR3 is made up of 16 amino acids. V was pared by 0 bases and J by 0 bases, with 15 bases between. In DNA, the CDR3 is TGCAGCGTTGAAGATTGGAGGGGACTTAGCTCCTACGAGCAGTACTTC. Translated: CSVEDWRGLSSYEQYF.

The chain carries TRBV21-1 and TRBJ2-7; the table's D gene call, TRBD1, was not cross checked with the DNA. TRBV21-1 is described as a pseudogene. There are 13 residues in the CDR3. The CDR3 region has the DNA TGTGCCACCATCAGGGGGCGCTACTACGAGCAGTACGTC. Protein: CATIRGRYYEQYV.

This chain links TRBV25-1 with TRBJ2-1, with 13 bases matching TRBD2. The germline CDR1 and CDR2 sequences are MGHDK and SYGVNS. Unmatched junction bases numbered 8, after V lost 4 bases and J lost 5 bases. The CDR3 is 17 residues long. CDR3 sequence: CASSALPGLAGNNEQFF. CDR3 DNA: TGTGCCAGCAGTGCGCTGCCGGGACTAGCGGGGAACAATGAGCAGTTCTTC.

This chain links TRBV6-6 with TRBJ1-6; possibly TRBD1 for D (5 bases). The germline V and J ends were trimmed by 2 bases and 9 bases, with 11 bases remaining between them. CDR3 length: 14 amino acids. Germline assignment: CDR1 MNHNY and CDR2 SVGAGI (reference sequence). CDR3 DNA: TGTGCCAGCAGTTACAGGGGTGGCGGTTCACCCCTCCACTTT. Its translation: CASSYRGGGSPLHF.

This clone was detected only a few times. The rearrangement links TRBV5-1 to TRBJ2-7; 14 bases are shared with TRBD2. Germline CDR1 is SGHRS and CDR2 is YFSETQ. The CDR3 is made up of 16 amino acids. V dropped 0 bases and J dropped 5; count of bases not matched to a gene: 4. CDR3 protein: CASSLGGTSGGHEQYF. In nucleotides, the CDR3 is TGCGCCAGCAGCTTGGGTGGGACTAGCGGGGGCCACGAGCAGTACTTC.

The chain links TRBV7-9 to TRBJ2-7, with TRBD1 as a possible D gene (6 bases). Trimming stripped 3 bases from V and 4 bases from J, with 13 bases between. The CDR3 runs 14 residues. Germline CDR1 reads SEHNR; CDR2 reads FQNEAQ (reference sequence). The DNA of the CDR3 is TGTGCCAGCAGCTTCTGGGGCAGGGGTTACGAGCAGTACTTC. This sequence encodes CASSFWGRGYEQYF.

Only one count was recorded for this clone. This chain connects TRBV28 to TRBJ2-4, with D uncertain. CDR3 length: 17 amino acids. Between the trimmed V and J ends, which lost 5 bases and 0 bases, there was a span of 17 bases. Germline values: CDR1 MDHEN, CDR2 SYDVKM. The CDR3 DNA reads TGTGCCAGCAGTAATGATAGGCGGATGCTAGCCAAAAACATTCAGTACTTC. Amino acid sequence: CASSNDRRMLAKNIQYF.

This clone was counted a few times. The chain joins TRBV5-6 to TRBJ2-2, with a possible D match to TRBD2 (5 bases). V was clipped by 0 bases and J by 5 bases, with 14 bases between them. This CDR3 is 16 amino acids long. Germline CDR1 is SGHDT and CDR2 is YYEEEE. As DNA, the CDR3 is TGTGCCAGCAGCTTGGCCACGACCTCGGGGACCGGGGAGCTGTTTTTT. This translates into CASSLATTSGTGELFF.

The chain links TRBV28 to TRBJ2-5; weak D call: TRBD2 (5 bases). The CDR3 runs 14 residues. V lost 6 bases and J lost 2, with 13 bases in between. The V gene's germline CDR1 is MDHEN and CDR2 SYDVKM. CDR3: CASSSGLRQETQYF. As DNA, the CDR3 is TGTGCCAGCAGCTCCGGACTCAGACAAGAGACCCAGTACTTC. Using reference TRBV28 and TRBJ2-5 for the parts outside the CDR3, the full variable domain is DVKVTQSSRYLVKRTGEKVFLECVQDMDHENMFWYRQDPGLGLRLIYFSYDVKMKEKGDIPEGYSVSREKKERFSLILESASTNQTSMYLCASSSGLRQETQYFGPGTRLLVL.